Sequencing of this T cell receptor beta chain was carried out in a study of T cells after posttransplantation cyclophosphamide. This clone was observed a handful of times. The target antigen is unknown. Points from the study as a whole: Tissue-infiltrating T cells from skin or gut overlapped little with blood T cells.

A marrow graft followed busulfan-fludarabine conditioning, with cyclophosphamide on days +3 and +4. Generated by immunoSEQ multiplex PCR, the TCRdb table keeps only in-frame clones and is missing some. This sample has over 10,000 clones, with about 2.1% found just once. This CDR3 is built from 16 residues. Germline CDR1 reads SGHRS; CDR2 reads YFSETQ. J was trimmed by 4 bases and V by 4 bases; bases with no gene match: 12. The chain joins TRBV5-1 to TRBJ2-3, with 7 bases lining up with TRBD2. Here the sequenced sample was PBMCs, taken after allogeneic stem cell transplant with posttransplant cyclophosphamide. The source is a male patient between 25 and 40 years old who received an allogeneic stem cell transplant from a related donor, was CMV-positive, and had no GVHD. The T cells may partly be graft donor cells. The CDR3 is CASSPGGTGSSDTQYF. In DNA form, the CDR3 reads TGCGCCAGCAGCCCCGGGGGGACCGGCTCGTCAGATACGCAGTATTTT.